The present T cell receptor (beta chain) was sequenced within a study of cytomegalovirus exposure and HLA in healthy donors. Whole-study results and caveats: Subsequent analysis showed first-cohort TCR clusters tending to co-occur in 120 validation repertoires. The study put 160 or so TCR beta chains on its list as cytomegalovirus-associated. CMV antigen specificity of three CMV-associated chains was confirmed in vitro.

The CDR3 covers 16 residues. The V end was cut by 0 bases, the J end by 10 bases, with 20 bases between. Per the germline V gene, CDR1 is SGHTS and CDR2 is YDEGEE. The method was immunoSEQ multiplex PCR; TCRdb's version includes in-frame clones alone and lacks a portion of them. The sample shows tens of thousands of clones, approximately 91% of them seen only once. Separate from the roughly 710-subject first cohort, the approximately 120-subject validation cohort was the one that the donors belonged to. Regarding this clone: Its antigen is currently unknown.

The origin of this receptor is a man aged 25-40 years in good health and CMV-seronegative. The chain employs TRBV5-8 and TRBJ1-5, with D perhaps TRBD1 (5 bases). Sample: PBMCs. The CDR3 DNA is TGTGCCAGCAGCTTGGAACCAGGGCAATCTTCAGCCCCCCAGCATTTT. This gives the protein CASSLEPGQSSAPQHF.